This record looks at one T cell receptor (beta chain) sequence and its context. Its specificity is unknown. In the PCR, 60 Vbeta and 13 Jbeta primers were used. This table comes from immunoSEQ multiplex PCR, and its TCRdb copy is limited to in-frame clones, with some not included. The sample lists 200,000 to 250,000 clones; approximately 79% were seen once. The sample belongs to a study of cytomegalovirus exposure and HLA in healthy donors. Overall study results and limits: Among TCR beta chains of equal frequency, HLA-associated ones were more clonally expanded in a later analysis. It was likely that a cluster of highly shared sequence variants was a sequencing artifact.

V lost 6 bases and J lost 1; bases outside the gene matches: 3. CDR1 is KGHSH, CDR2 LQKENI, per germline. The CDR3 sequence is 15 residues long. The specimen sequenced was PBMCs. The sequence was collected from a man aged 50 to 60 in good health and CMV-seronegative. The chain has TRBV18 and TRBJ2-2; 9 bases map to TRBD2. The DNA for the CDR3 is TGTGCCAGCTCCCCAGCGGGAGGGAACACCGGGGAGCTGTTTTTT. Translation gives CASSPAGGNTGELFF.